This record concerns one TCR beta chain sequence. Only in-frame clones appear in the TCRdb table, and some are missing; sequencing was by immunoSEQ multiplex PCR. The profile shows hundreds of thousands of clones, 70% to 90% of them singletons. Patients of the Seattle cohort, enrolled during active infection, were followed longitudinally. This entry is derived from a study of blood T cell repertoires in COVID-19. Study summary: PBMCs, B-cell-depleted T cells, or T cells provided the cDNA or gDNA that made up the material.

The CDR3 has 13 residues. Germline V gene sequence: CDR1 LNHDA, CDR2 SQIVND (reference sequence). J was trimmed by 7 bases and V by 1 base; bases with no gene match: 0. What was sequenced was peripheral blood. The rearrangement uses TRBV19 and TRBJ2-1; 8 nucleotides match TRBD2. The TCR comes from a man aged 18 to 29 with COVID-19, enrolled during active disease. The chain's CDR3 is CASSIGLANEQFF. The CDR3, as DNA: TGTGCCAGTAGTATAGGACTAGCGAATGAGCAGTTCTTC.